This T cell receptor (beta chain) originates from a study of tumor-infiltrating lymphocytes in primary liver carcinoma. At the level of the study: The tumors ranged from about 4.2 to 10 cm across and fell within stage T1-T3 N0M0. General observations from the study: Tumor samples exhibited a significantly greater top-250-clone fraction than blood samples (p = 0.039). Only about 7-25% of top clones showed up in all five tumor regions.

RNA and DNA were co-extracted from about 20-30 mg of unsorted bulk tissue. Every tumor contributed samples taken at five separate regions. Comments on this clonotype: Its target is not known. A junction end diverges from the germline sequence, so it may reflect a read error.

The authors made TCR beta cDNA from 400 to 550 ng total RNA with a constant-region primer. Generation of the TCR beta libraries relied on three nested multiplex PCR rounds using slightly modified ARM-PCR. TCRdb independently ran MiXCR on the multiplex PCR reads; one entry per CDR3 protein. The data hold 100,000 to 120,000 distinct CDR3 sequences, with roughly 80% observed a single time. The sequenced sample was liver tumor tissue from sampling region 3. Subset given: tumor region T3, left-lateral pole. This receptor was taken from a man aged 35-49 years with primary liver carcinoma and hepatitis B virus infection.

CDR3 DNA sequence: TGTGCCAGTAGCCGAAAGACGGCCCGCACCAGGGAGCTGTTTTTT. This encodes CASSRKTARTRELFF. The chain links TRBV5-4 to TRBJ2-2; D remains ambiguous. Germline CDR1 SGHNT, CDR2 YYREEE (reference sequence). This CDR3 has 15 amino acids.